The 17 T cell receptor beta chains below come from one sample, sequenced in a study of T-cell memory formation after mild COVID-19. TCRdb re-called the 5' RACE reads through MiXCR, storing one row per CDR3 protein. The data hold under 550,000 distinct CDR3 sequences, with roughly 18% observed a single time. Source material: PBMCs or a T cell subset sorted from them (not recorded which). These receptors came from a man between 18 and 29 years old who had mild COVID-19 (a few samples of this study predate the infection). Cell type and time point are not known.

This clonotype occurred a few times. The rearrangement joins TRBV15 to TRBJ1-5, with a tentative D call TRBD1 (6 bases). CDR3 length: 14 residues. Per germline, CDR1 LNHNV and CDR2 YYDKDF (reference sequence). With 3 bases removed from V and 4 bases from J, the gap between germline ends came to 10 bases. The CDR3 here is CATSRDSENQPQHF. For the CDR3, the DNA is TGTGCCACCAGCAGGGACAGCGAAAATCAGCCCCAGCATTTT.

The chain joins TRBV4-1 to TRBJ2-1; D gene ambiguous. Trimming pared 3 bases from V and 0 bases from J, leaving 21 bases between. CDR1 and CDR2 (germline): MGHRA, YSYEKL. This CDR3 region has 19 residues. The CDR3 reads CASSQGGRSPISSYNEQFF. CDR3 DNA sequence: TGCGCCAGCAGCCAGGGTGGCAGGTCGCCGATAAGCTCCTACAATGAGCAGTTCTTC.

This clonotype was seen a handful of times. The chain carries TRBV4-3 and TRBJ1-2; TRBD1 might be the D (6 bases). The V and J ends lost 1 base and 6 bases respectively, with 18 bases between them. The CDR3 has 16 amino acids. The germline V gene encodes CDR1 LGHNA and CDR2 YSLEER. In nucleotides, the CDR3 is TGCGCCAGCAGCCAAGTCTCCGGGGCAGGGGCGAATGGCTACACCTTC. Translation gives CASSQVSGAGANGYTF.

V and J are TRBV4-3 and TRBJ2-3, with D perhaps matching TRBD1 (6 bases). This CDR3 is built from 15 residues. V shed 6 bases and J shed 2 bases, with 15 bases lying between them. The V gene's germline CDR1 is LGHNA and CDR2 YSLEER. This CDR3 reads CASRPRGRATDTQYF. In DNA, the CDR3 is TGCGCCAGCAGACCCAGGGGAAGGGCCACAGATACGCAGTATTTT.

This clonotype was counted a few times. This sequence joins TRBV2 and TRBJ2-3; unclear D gene. The germline gives CDR1 SNHLY, CDR2 FYNNEI. There are 12 residues in the CDR3. V was cut by 6 bases and J by 5 bases, with 9 bases left in between. The CDR3 loop reads CASRETRDTQYF. CDR3 DNA: TGTGCCAGCAGGGAGACGAGAGATACGCAGTATTTT.

This clonotype was recorded many times. One end of the junction varies from germline; a read error may be responsible. This chain's CDR3 is CASSYSHNEQFF. CDR3 DNA sequence: TGTGCCAGCAGTTACTCCCACAATGAGCAGTTCTTC. The chain recombines TRBV6-5 with TRBJ2-1; no definite D call. The CDR3 has 12 residues. Germline assignment: CDR1 MNHEY and CDR2 SVGAGI.

This clonotype was picked up a small number of times. The J gene is TRBJ2-3, the V gene TRBV29-1, with D possibly called TRBD1 or TRBD2 (5 bases each). The CDR3 contains 16 residues. Germline V gene lookup returns CDR1 SQVTM and CDR2 ANQGSEA. In DNA, the CDR3 is TGCAGTCTTGCCGGGGCAGCTAACGCACGGACAGATACGCAGTATTTT. Residues: CSLAGAANARTDTQYF.

J is TRBJ1-1 and V is TRBV29-1; D uncertain. The CDR3 spans 11 residues. Trimming removed 7 bases from V and 11 bases from J, with 17 bases in between. Germline V lookup: CDR1 SQVTM, CDR2 ANQGSEA. The CDR3 protein is CSARGHLVAFF. CDR3 bases: TGCAGCGCGCGTGGGCACCTTGTTGCTTTCTTT. The full variable domain, with the rest looked up from reference TRBV29-1 and TRBJ1-1, is SAVISQKPSRDICQRGTSLTIQCQVDSQVTMMFWYRQQPGQSLTLIATANQGSEATYESGFVIDKFPISRPNLTFSTLTVSNMSPEDSSIYLCSARGHLVAFFGQGTRLTVV.

The J gene is TRBJ2-1, the V gene TRBV27; D not certain. From germline, CDR1 is MNHEY and CDR2 SMNVEV (reference sequence). The ends were cut back, 3 bases at V and 10 bases at J, with 19 bases in the middle. CDR3 length equals 15 residues. The CDR3 sequence: CASSLGARRAEEQFF. The CDR3 nucleotides read TGTGCCAGCAGTTTGGGCGCGAGGCGCGCGGAGGAGCAGTTCTTC.

Of note for this clonotype: A read error is possible here, since a much larger clone lies one base away. The chain carries TRBV5-5 and TRBJ2-3, with D perhaps given as TRBD1 or TRBD2 (5 bases each). Looked up from germline, CDR1 is SGHKS and CDR2 is YYEKEE (reference sequence). V gave up 5 bases and J gave up 6 bases, with 16 bases separating them. The length of the CDR3 is 14 residues. Here the CDR3 reads CASRDGTEADTQYF. DNA for the CDR3: TGTGCCAGCAGAGACGGGACGGAAGCTGATACGCAGTATTTT.

V usage is TRBV9 and J usage is TRBJ1-2; 7 bases match TRBD1. The V gene end was trimmed by 3 bases and the J gene end by 8 bases; junction bases not matched to a gene: 4. Looked up from germline, CDR1 is SGDLS and CDR2 is YYNGEE. CDR3 length: 12 residues. The CDR3 loop is CASSARQGGYTF. The DNA for the CDR3 is TGTGCCAGCAGCGCCCGACAGGGAGGCTACACCTTC.

The chain uses TRBV5-1 and TRBJ1-5, with D uncertain. Germline V gene data show CDR1 as SGHRS and CDR2 as YFSETQ. V was shortened by 1 base and J by 2 bases, with 10 bases between the two germline ends. CDR3 size: 15 residues. The DNA for the CDR3 is TGCGCCAGCAGCTTGATGGGAGTCGGCAATCAGCCCCAGCATTTT. The encoded protein is CASSLMGVGNQPQHF.

This clonotype was seen a handful of times. The chain links TRBV9 to TRBJ2-1; 8 positions agree with TRBD2. CDR1 and CDR2 from the germline V gene are SGDLS and YYNGEE. This CDR3 spans 17 amino acids. The V and J ends lost 4 bases and 7 bases, in that order; junction bases with no gene match: 16. Here the CDR3 DNA reads TGTGCCAGCAGCTCCCAAGTGCGGGGGGACGTCTTGAATGAGCAGTTCTTC. It is translated as CASSSQVRGDVLNEQFF.

In its sample, this clonotype was seen a few times. CDR3 loop: CASSLKTNTDTQYF. The DNA of the CDR3 is TGTGCCAGCAGCTTGAAGACTAACACAGATACGCAGTATTTT. The gene calls are TRBV5-4 and TRBJ2-3, with a tentative D call TRBD2 (5 bases). CDR1 is SGHNT and CDR2 is YYREEE in the germline V gene (reference sequence). This CDR3 is 14 amino acids long. V gave up 1 base and J gave up 2 bases, with 8 bases separating them.

The chain employs TRBV10-3 and TRBJ2-2; the D gene could be TRBD1 or TRBD2 (5 bases each). The CDR3 has 15 amino acids. The V end was cut by 6 bases, the J end by 1 base, with 12 bases between. CDR1 is ENHRY and CDR2 is SYGVKD in the germline V gene. The CDR3 loop reads CAIRDRDGNTGELFF. Written as DNA, the CDR3 is TGTGCCATCAGGGACCGGGACGGGAACACCGGGGAGCTGTTTTTT.

This clonotype was found many times. The chain's CDR3 is CASSPRDSAQETQYF. In DNA, the CDR3 is TGCGCCAGCAGCCCCAGGGACAGTGCACAAGAGACCCAGTACTTC. The genes are TRBV5-1 and TRBJ2-5, with 7 bases that match TRBD1. Trimming at V came to 4 bases and at J to 2 bases, leaving 8 bases not matched to a gene. Germline V gene data show CDR1 as SGHRS and CDR2 as YFSETQ. The CDR3 sequence is 15 residues long.

The J gene is TRBJ2-2, the V gene TRBV5-1; the match to TRBD2 covers 9 bases. Germline V gene sequence: CDR1 SGHRS, CDR2 YFSETQ. This CDR3 contains 18 residues. V shed 0 bases, J shed 0 bases, and the junction held 6 bases outside the gene matches. The CDR3 loop reads CASSLVGSGGPNTGELFF. DNA for the CDR3: TGCGCCAGCAGCTTGGTCGGTAGCGGGGGCCCGAACACCGGGGAGCTGTTTTTT.